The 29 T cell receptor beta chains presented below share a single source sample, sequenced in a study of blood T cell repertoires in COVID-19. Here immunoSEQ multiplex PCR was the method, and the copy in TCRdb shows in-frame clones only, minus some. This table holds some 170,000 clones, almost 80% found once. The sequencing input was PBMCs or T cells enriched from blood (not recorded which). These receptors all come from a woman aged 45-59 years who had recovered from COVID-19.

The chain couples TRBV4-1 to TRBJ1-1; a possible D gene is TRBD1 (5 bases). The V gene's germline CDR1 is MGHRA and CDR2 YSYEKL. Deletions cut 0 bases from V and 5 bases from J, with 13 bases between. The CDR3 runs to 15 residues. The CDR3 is CASSQDQRGRTEAFF. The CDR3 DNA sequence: TGCGCCAGCAGCCAAGATCAGCGGGGGAGGACTGAAGCTTTCTTT.

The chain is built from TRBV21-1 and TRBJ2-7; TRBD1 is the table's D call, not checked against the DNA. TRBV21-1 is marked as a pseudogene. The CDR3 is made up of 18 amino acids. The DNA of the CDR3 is TGTGCCAGCAGCAACACCACAGACAGCCAGGTGAGCTCCTACGAGCAGTACTTC. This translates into CASSNTTDSQVSSYEQYF.

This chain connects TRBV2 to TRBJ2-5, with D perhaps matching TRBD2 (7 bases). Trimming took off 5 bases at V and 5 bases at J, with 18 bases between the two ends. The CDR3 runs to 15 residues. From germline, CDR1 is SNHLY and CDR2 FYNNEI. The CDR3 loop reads CASSPLTGGRETQYF. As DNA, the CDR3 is TGTGCCAGCAGTCCCCTAACGGGGGGCAGGGAGACCCAGTACTTC. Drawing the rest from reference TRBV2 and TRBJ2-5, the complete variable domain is EPEVTQTPSHQVTQMGQEVILRCVPISNHLYFYWYRQILGQKVEFLVSFYNNEISEKSEIFDDQFSVERPDGSNFTLKIRSTKLEDSAMYFCASSPLTGGRETQYFGPGTRLLVL.

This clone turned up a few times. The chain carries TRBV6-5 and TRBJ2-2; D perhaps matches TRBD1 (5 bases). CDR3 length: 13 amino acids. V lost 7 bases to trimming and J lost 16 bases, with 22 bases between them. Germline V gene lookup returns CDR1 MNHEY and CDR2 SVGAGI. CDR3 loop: CASKETAKNVPFF. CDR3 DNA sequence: TGTGCCAGCAAGGAGACAGCCAAAAACGTGCCGTTTTTT.

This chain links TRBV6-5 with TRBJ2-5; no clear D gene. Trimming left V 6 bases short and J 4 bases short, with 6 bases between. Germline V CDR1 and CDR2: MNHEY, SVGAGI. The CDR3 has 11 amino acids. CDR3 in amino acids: CASRETETQYF. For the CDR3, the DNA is TGTGCCAGCAGGGAGACAGAGACCCAGTACTTC.

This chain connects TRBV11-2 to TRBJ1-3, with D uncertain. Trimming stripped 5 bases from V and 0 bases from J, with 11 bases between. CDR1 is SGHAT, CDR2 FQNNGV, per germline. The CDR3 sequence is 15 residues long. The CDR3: CASSATRISGNTIYF. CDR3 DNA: TGTGCCAGCAGCGCAACCAGGATCTCTGGAAACACCATATATTTT.

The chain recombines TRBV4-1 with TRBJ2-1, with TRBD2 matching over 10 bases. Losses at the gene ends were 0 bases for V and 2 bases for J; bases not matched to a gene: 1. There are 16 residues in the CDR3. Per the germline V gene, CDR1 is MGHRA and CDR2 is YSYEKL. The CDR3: CASSQEAGGAYNEQFF. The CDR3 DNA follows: TGCGCCAGCAGCCAAGAAGCGGGAGGGGCCTACAATGAGCAGTTCTTC.

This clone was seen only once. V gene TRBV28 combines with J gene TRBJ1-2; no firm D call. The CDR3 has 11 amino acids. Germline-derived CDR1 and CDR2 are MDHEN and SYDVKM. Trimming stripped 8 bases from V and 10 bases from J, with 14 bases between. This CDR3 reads CASRVDHAYTF. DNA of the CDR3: TGTGCCAGCCGGGTGGATCATGCCTACACCTTC.

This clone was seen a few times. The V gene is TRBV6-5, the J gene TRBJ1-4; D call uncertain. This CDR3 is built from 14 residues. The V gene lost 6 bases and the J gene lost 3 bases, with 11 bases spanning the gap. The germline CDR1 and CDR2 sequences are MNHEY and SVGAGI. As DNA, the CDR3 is TGTGCCAGCAGCCGGAGTAGCTCTAATGAAAAACTGTTTTTT. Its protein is CASSRSSSNEKLFF.

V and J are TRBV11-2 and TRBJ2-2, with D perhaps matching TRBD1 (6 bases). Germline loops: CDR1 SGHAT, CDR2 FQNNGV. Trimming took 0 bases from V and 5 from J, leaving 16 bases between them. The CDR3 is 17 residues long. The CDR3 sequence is CASSLELQGLGTGELFF. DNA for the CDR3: TGTGCCAGCAGCTTAGAGCTCCAGGGGCTCGGGACCGGGGAGCTGTTTTTT. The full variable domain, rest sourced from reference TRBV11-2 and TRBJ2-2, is EAGVAQSPRYKIIEKRQSVAFWCNPISGHATLYWYQQILGQGPKLLIQFQNNGVVDDSQLPKDRFSAERLKGVDSTLKIQPAKLEDSAVYLCASSLELQGLGTGELFFGEGSRLTVL.

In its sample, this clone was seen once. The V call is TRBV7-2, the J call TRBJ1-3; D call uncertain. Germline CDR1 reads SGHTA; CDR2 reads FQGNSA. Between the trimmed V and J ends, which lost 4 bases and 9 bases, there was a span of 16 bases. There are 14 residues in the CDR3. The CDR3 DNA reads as TGTGCCAGCAGCTCGTCGGGAGGACGGAGCACCATATATTTT. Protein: CASSSSGGRSTIYF.

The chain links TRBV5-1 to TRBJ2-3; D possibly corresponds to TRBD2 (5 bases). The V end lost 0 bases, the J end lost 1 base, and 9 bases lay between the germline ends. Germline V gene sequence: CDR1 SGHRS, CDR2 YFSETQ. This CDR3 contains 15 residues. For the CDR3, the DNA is TGCGCCAGCAGCTTGGGAGGTAGCGGCACAGATACGCAGTATTTT. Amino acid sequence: CASSLGGSGTDTQYF.

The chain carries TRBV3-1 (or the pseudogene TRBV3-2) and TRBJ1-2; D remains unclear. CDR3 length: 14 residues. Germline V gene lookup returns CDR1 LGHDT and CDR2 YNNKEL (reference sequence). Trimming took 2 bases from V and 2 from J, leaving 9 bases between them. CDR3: CASSQSSPNYGYTF. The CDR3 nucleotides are TGTGCCAGCAGCCAATCTTCCCCGAACTATGGCTACACCTTC.

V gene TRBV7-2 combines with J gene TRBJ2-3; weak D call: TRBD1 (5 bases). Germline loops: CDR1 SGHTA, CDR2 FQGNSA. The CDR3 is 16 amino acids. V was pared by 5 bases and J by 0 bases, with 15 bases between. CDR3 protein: CASSLRQYTSTDTQYF. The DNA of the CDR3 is TGTGCCAGCAGCCTTCGACAGTACACTAGCACAGATACGCAGTATTTT.

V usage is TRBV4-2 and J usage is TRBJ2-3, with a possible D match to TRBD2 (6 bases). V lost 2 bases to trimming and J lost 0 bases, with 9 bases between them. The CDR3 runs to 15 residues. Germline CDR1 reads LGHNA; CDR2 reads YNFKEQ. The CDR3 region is CASSQPGTSTDTQYF. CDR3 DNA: TGTGCCAGCAGCCAACCCGGGACTAGCACAGATACGCAGTATTTT.

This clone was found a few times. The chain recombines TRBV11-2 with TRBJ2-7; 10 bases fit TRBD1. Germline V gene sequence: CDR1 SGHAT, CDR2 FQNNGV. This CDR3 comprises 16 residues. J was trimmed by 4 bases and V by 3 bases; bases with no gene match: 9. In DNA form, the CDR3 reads TGTGCCAGCAGCTTCCTCCGGGGACAGGGGAGGTACGAGCAGTACTTC. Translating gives CASSFLRGQGRYEQYF.

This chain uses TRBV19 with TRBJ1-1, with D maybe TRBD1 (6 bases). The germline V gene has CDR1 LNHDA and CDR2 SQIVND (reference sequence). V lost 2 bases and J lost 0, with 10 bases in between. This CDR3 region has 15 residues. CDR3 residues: CASSIYRVMNTEAFF. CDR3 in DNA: TGTGCCAGTAGTATATACAGGGTAATGAACACTGAAGCTTTCTTT.

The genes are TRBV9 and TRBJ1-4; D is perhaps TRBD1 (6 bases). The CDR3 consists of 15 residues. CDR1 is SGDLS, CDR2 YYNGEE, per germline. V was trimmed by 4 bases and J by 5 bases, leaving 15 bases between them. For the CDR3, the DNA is TGTGCCAGCAGCACCAGGGGAGATAACAATGAAAAACTGTTTTTT. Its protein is CASSTRGDNNEKLFF.

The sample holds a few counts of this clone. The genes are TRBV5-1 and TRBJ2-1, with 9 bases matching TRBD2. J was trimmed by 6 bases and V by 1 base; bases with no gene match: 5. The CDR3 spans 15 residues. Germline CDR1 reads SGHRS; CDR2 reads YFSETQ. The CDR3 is CASSLRAGGPNEQFF. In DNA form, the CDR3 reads TGCGCCAGCAGCTTGAGAGCGGGAGGTCCCAATGAGCAGTTCTTC.

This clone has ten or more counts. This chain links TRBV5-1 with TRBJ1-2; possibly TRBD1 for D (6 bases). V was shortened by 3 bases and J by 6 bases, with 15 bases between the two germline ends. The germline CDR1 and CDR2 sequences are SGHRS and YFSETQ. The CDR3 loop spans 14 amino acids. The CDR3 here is CASSSESGTHGYTF. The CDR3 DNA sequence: TGCGCCAGCAGCTCGGAATCCGGGACACATGGCTACACCTTC.

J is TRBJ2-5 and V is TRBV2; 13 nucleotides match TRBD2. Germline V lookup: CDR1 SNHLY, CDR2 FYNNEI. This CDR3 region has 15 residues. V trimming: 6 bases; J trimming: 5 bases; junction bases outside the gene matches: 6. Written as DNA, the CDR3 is TGTGCCAGCAGCCCCGGACTAGCGGGAGTGGAGACCCAGTACTTC. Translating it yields CASSPGLAGVETQYF.

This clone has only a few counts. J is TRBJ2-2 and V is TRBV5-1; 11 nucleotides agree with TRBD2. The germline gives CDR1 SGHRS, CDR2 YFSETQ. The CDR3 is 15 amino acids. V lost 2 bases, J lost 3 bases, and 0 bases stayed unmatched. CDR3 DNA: TGCGCCAGCAGCTTACTAGCGGGAGACACCGGGGAGCTGTTTTTT. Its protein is CASSLLAGDTGELFF.

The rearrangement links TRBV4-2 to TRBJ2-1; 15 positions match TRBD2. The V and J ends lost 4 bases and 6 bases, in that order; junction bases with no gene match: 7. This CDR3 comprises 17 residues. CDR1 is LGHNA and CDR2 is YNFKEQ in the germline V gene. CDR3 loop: CASSPFGGLAGGNEQFF. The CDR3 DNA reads TGTGCCAGCAGCCCCTTTGGGGGACTAGCGGGAGGCAATGAGCAGTTCTTC.

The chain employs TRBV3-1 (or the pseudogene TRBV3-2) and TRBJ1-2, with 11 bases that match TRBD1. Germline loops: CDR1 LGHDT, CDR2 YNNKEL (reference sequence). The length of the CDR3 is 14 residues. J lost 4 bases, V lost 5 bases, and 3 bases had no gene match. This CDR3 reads CASSLDRGLYGYTF. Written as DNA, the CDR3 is TGTGCCAGCAGCTTGGACAGGGGGCTCTATGGCTACACCTTC.

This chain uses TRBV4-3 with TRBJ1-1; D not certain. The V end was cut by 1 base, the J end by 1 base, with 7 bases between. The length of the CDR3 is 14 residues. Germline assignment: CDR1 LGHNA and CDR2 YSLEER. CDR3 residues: CASSQGPGNTEAFF. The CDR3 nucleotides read TGCGCCAGCAGCCAAGGTCCCGGGAACACTGAAGCTTTCTTT.

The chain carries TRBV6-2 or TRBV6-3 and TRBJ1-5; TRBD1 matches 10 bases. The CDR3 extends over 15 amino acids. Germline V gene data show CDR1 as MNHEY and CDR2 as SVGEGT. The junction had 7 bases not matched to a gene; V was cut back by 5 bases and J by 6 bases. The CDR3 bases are TGTGCCAGCAGTCCGACAGGGGGCTGGGGTCAGCCCCAGCATTTT. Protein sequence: CASSPTGGWGQPQHF.

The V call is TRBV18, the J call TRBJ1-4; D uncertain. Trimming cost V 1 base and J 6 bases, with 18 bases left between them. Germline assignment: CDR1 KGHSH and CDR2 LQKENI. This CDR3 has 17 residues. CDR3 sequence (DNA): TGTGCCAGCTCACCACGCGTCAGTTCCCTCGGGGATGAAAAACTGTTTTTT. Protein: CASSPRVSSLGDEKLFF.

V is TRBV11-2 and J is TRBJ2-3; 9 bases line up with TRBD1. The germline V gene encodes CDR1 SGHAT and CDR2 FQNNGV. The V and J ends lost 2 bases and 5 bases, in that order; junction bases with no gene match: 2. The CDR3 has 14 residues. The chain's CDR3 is CASSLWTGEDTQYF. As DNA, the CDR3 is TGTGCCAGCAGCTTATGGACAGGGGAAGATACGCAGTATTTT.

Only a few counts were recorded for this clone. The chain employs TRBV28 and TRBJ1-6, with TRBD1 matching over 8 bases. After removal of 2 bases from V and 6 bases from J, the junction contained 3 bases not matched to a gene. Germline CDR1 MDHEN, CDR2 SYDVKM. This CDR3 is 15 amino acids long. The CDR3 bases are TGTGCCAGCAGTTTAGAGACAGGGGCTAATTCACCCCTCCACTTT. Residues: CASSLETGANSPLHF.